Listed below are T cell receptor beta chains from one sample, sequenced in a study of OX40 agonist ivuxolimab in advanced cancers. The table came from immunoSEQ multiplex PCR; TCRdb's copy has only in-frame clones and leaves some out. The sample shows 65,000 to 80,000 clones, roughly 85% of them seen only once. Sequencing was performed on CD4+ or CD8+ T cells sorted from blood, taken in a trial of the OX40 agonist ivuxolimab. These receptors were collected from an adult with an advanced solid tumor such as melanoma, head and neck, liver or kidney cancer. CDR3s include the opening cysteine and the closing phenylalanine or tryptophan. A D gene is named only where the DNA matches it firmly. Clone size is shown for a subset of rows, as once, few, many or a class of expanded clone.

J,D,size,V,CDR3,DNA
TRBJ2-7,NA,NA,TRBV6-1,CASSGDLYEQYF,TGTGCCAGCAGCGGGGACCTCTACGAGCAGTACTTC
TRBJ2-4,NA,NA,TRBV2,CASSEPVWGGADIQYF,TGTGCCAGCAGTGAACCTGTTTGGGGGGGCGCGGACATTCAGTACTTC
TRBJ2-1,NA,NA,TRBV5-1,CASSLVGGRSYNEQFF,TGCGCCAGCAGCTTGGTGGGGGGAAGGTCCTACAATGAGCAGTTCTTC
TRBJ2-1,TRBD2,NA,TRBV5-1,CASRHTGTSGRSEQFF,TGCGCCAGCAGACACACCGGGACTAGCGGGAGAAGTGAGCAGTTCTTC
TRBJ2-3,NA,NA,TRBV9,CASSRLGRTDTQYF,TGTGCCAGCAGCCGCCTCGGCCGCACAGATACGCAGTATTTT
TRBJ2-7,NA,NA,TRBV19,CASSPGGAGAKYEQYF,TGTGCCAGTAGCCCCGGTGGGGCCGGGGCCAAGTACGAGCAGTACTTC
TRBJ1-5,NA,NA,TRBV4-2,CASSQDGGDLWKLQPQHF,TGTGCCAGCAGCCAAGATGGCGGGGATTTGTGGAAGTTGCAGCCCCAGCATTTT
TRBJ2-5,NA,NA,TRBV10-3,CAISPGQETQYF,TGTGCCATCAGTCCGGGACAAGAGACCCAGTACTTC
TRBJ1-1,TRBD1,NA,TRBV29-1,CSVLLPRGPGTEAFF,TGCAGCGTACTCCTCCCCAGGGGGCCGGGAACTGAAGCTTTCTTT
TRBJ2-7,NA,once,TRBV5-5,CASSLLFGNYEQYF,TGTGCCAGCAGCTTGCTTTTTGGGAACTACGAGCAGTACTTC
TRBJ1-3,NA,NA,TRBV28,CASTFLSGNTIYF,TGTGCCAGCACGTTCCTCTCAGGAAACACCATATATTTT
TRBJ1-5,NA,NA,TRBV28,CASSFPQGGGSQPQHF,TGTGCCAGCAGTTTCCCCCAGGGAGGGGGATCCCAGCCCCAGCATTTT
TRBJ2-3,NA,NA,TRBV28,CASSLPGPQSDTQYF,TGTGCCAGCAGTTTACCGGGACCCCAATCAGATACGCAGTATTTT
TRBJ1-2,NA,NA,TRBV5-1,CASRPGHRVNYGYTF,TGCGCCAGCAGACCGGGCCATAGGGTTAACTATGGCTACACCTTC
TRBJ1-2,NA,NA,TRBV30,CAWGAGRSYGYTF,TGTGCCTGGGGGGCGGGCAGGAGCTATGGCTACACCTTC
TRBJ1-5,NA,once,TRBV6-5,CASSSTQGWSQPQHF,TGTGCCAGCAGCTCTACTCAGGGTTGGAGTCAGCCCCAGCATTTT
TRBJ2-2,NA,once,TRBV7-9,CASSLAITGELFF,TGTGCCAGCAGCTTAGCTATCACCGGGGAGCTGTTTTTT
TRBJ1-5,NA,NA,TRBV6-1,CASSERPISNQPQHF,TGTGCCAGCAGTGAACGGCCGATTAGCAATCAGCCCCAGCATTTT
TRBJ2-3,TRBD2,NA,TRBV4-3,CASSQDGTKSDTQYF,TGCGCCAGCAGCCAAGATGGGACTAAGTCAGATACGCAGTATTTT
TRBJ2-7,NA,NA,TRBV5-5,CASSLATSPALYEQYF,TGTGCCAGCAGCTTGGCGACTTCGCCCGCCCTCTACGAGCAGTACTTC
TRBJ2-2,NA,NA,TRBV11-3,CASSSGTSTGELFF,TGTGCCAGCAGCTCCGGGACAAGCACCGGGGAGCTGTTTTTT
TRBJ1-1,TRBD1,few,TRBV9,CASSPLPGTDTEAFF,TGTGCCAGCAGCCCACTCCCCGGGACAGATACTGAAGCTTTCTTT
TRBJ2-1,NA,NA,TRBV5-4,CASSLVSGLGEQFF,TGTGCCAGCAGCTTGGTATCCGGGTTAGGTGAGCAGTTCTTC
TRBJ2-5,NA,NA,TRBV4-2,CASSQELTRDLKTQYF,TGTGCCAGCAGCCAAGAGCTAACGCGGGACCTCAAGACCCAGTACTTC
TRBJ2-7,NA,once,TRBV18,CASSPSTTYEQYF,TGTGCCAGCTCACCATCGACCACCTACGAGCAGTACTTC
TRBJ2-7,NA,NA,TRBV6-6,CASSTLGEQYF,TGTGCCAGCAGTACCCTGGGCGAGCAGTACTTC
TRBJ1-4,TRBD1,NA,TRBV7-3,CASATGRWEKLFF,TGTGCCAGCGCGACAGGGAGATGGGAAAAACTGTTTTTT
TRBJ2-7,NA,NA,TRBV7-8,CASSFSRTTYEQYF,TGTGCCAGCAGCTTTTCCCGGACGACCTACGAGCAGTACTTC
TRBJ1-1,TRBD1,NA,TRBV5-4,CASSLGRRDSEAFF,TGTGCCAGCAGCTTGGGACGTCGGGACAGTGAAGCTTTCTTT
TRBJ1-6,TRBD1,NA,TRBV28,CASTRDRAGSSPLHF,TGTGCCAGCACCCGAGACAGGGCCGGGAGTTCACCCCTCCACTTT
TRBJ1-2,NA,NA,TRBV19,CASSQEGTNGYTF,TGTGCCAGTAGTCAGGAGGGGACCAATGGCTACACCTTC
TRBJ2-3,NA,NA,TRBV7-9,CASSHRNTGIPDTQYF,TGTGCCAGCAGCCATCGGAACACGGGGATCCCAGATACGCAGTATTTT
TRBJ2-1,NA,NA,TRBV2,CASKRSVDHNEQFF,TGTGCCAGCAAGCGGTCAGTAGACCACAATGAGCAGTTCTTC
TRBJ2-6,NA,NA,TRBV4-3,CASSRAGSGANVLTF,TGCGCCAGCAGTCGGGCAGGGTCTGGGGCCAACGTCCTGACTTTC
TRBJ1-2,NA,NA,TRBV28,CASSILRTAGGSYTF,TGTGCCAGCAGTATTCTAAGGACAGCCGGCGGGAGCTACACCTTC
TRBJ1-1,NA,NA,TRBV19,CAIRGHLNTEAFF,TGTGCCATTAGGGGACACTTGAACACTGAAGCTTTCTTT
TRBJ2-2,TRBD2,once,TRBV5-4,CASRSGTSRTGELFF,TGTGCCAGCAGATCCGGGACTAGTCGTACCGGGGAGCTGTTTTTT
TRBJ1-6,NA,NA,TRBV7-2,CASSLYGPSPLHF,TGTGCCAGCAGCTTATATGGGCCTTCACCCCTCCACTTT
TRBJ2-7,NA,once,TRBV19,CASGGPYEQYF,TGTGCCAGCGGGGGTCCCTACGAGCAGTACTTC
TRBJ2-7,TRBD1,NA,TRBV23-1,CASSQLGQGAYEQYF,TGCGCCAGCAGTCAGCTTGGACAGGGGGCGTACGAGCAGTACTTC
TRBJ2-7,NA,NA,TRBV5-4,CASSLTQRYGEQYF,TGTGCCAGCAGCTTGACCCAGAGGTATGGCGAGCAGTACTTC